A few counts support the clone carrying this TCR beta chain. This sample is part of a study of blood T cell repertoires in COVID-19. Using immunoSEQ multiplex PCR, the repertoire was profiled, and TCRdb retains in-frame clones only, with some absent. The table shows around 190,000 clones, with 75% to 85% occurring only once. Germline CDR1 is SEHNR and CDR2 is FQNEAQ (reference sequence). The CDR3 sequence is 17 residues long. Trimming at V came to 4 bases and at J to 3 bases, leaving 9 bases not matched to a gene. This TCR was recovered from a human donor in a cohort sampled during active COVID-19. The sample consisted of peripheral blood. J is TRBJ2-4 and V is TRBV7-9, with 10 nucleotides matching TRBD1. Here the CDR3 DNA reads TGTGCCAGCAGCTCCGACAGGGGGCGAGGTGGCAAAAACATTCAGTACTTC. Its translation is CASSSDRGRGGKNIQYF.